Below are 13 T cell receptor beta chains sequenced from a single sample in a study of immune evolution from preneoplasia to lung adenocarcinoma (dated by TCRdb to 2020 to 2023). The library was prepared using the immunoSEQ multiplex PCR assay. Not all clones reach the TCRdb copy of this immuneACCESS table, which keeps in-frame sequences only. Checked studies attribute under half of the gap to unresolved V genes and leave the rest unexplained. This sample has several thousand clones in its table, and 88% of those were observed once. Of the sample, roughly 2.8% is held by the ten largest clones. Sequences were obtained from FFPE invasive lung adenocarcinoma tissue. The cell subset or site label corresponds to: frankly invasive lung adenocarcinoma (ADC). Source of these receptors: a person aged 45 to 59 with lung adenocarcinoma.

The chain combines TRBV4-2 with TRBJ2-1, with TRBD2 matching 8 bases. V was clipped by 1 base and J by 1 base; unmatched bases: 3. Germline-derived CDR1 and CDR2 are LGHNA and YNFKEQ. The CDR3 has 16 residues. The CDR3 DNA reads TGTGCCAGCAGCCAAGTAGTAGCGGGGTCCTACAATGAGCAGTTCTTC. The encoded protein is CASSQVVAGSYNEQFF.

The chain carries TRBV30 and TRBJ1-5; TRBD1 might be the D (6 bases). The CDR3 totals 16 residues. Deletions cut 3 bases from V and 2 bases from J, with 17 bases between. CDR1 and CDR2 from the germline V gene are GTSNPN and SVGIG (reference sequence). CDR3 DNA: TGTGCCTGGAGAGTAGGTAGAGGGGGGCGCAATCAGCCCCAGCATTTT. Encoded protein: CAWRVGRGGRNQPQHF. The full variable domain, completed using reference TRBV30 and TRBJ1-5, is SQTIHQWPATLVQPVGSPLSLECTVEGTSNPNLYWYRQAAGRGLQLLFYSVGIGQISSEVPQNLSASRPQDRQFILSSKKLLLSDSGFYLCAWRVGRGGRNQPQHFGDGTRLSIL.

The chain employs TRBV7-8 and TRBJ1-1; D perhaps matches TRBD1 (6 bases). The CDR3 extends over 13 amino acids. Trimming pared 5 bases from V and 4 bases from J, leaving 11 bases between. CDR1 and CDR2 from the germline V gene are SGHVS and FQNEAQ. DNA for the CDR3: TGTGCCAGCAGCCTTCCAGGGGTCACTGAAGCTTTCTTT. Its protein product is CASSLPGVTEAFF.

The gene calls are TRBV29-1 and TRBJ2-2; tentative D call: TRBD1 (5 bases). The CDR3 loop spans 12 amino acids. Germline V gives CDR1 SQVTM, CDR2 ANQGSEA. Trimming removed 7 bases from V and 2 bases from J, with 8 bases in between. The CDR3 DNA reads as TGCAGCGGGCAGGGAAACACCGGGGAGCTGTTTTTT. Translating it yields CSGQGNTGELFF.

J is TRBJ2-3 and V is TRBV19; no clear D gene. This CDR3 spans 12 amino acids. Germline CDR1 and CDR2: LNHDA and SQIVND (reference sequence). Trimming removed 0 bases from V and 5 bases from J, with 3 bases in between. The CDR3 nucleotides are TGTGCCAGTAGTATAGATGTAGATACGCAGTATTTT. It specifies CASSIDVDTQYF.

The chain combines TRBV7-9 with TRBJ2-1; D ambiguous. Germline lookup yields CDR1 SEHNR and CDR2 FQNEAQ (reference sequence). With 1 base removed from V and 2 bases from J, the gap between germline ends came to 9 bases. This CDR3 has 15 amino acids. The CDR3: CASSLVGFAYNEQFF. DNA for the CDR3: TGTGCCAGCAGCTTAGTGGGGTTCGCCTACAATGAGCAGTTCTTC.

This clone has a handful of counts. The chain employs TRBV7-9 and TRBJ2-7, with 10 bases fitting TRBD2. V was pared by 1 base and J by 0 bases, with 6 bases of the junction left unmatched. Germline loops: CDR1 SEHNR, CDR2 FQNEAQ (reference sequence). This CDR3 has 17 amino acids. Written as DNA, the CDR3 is TGTGCCAGCAGCTTAGGGGGTCTAGCGGGGGACTCCTACGAGCAGTACTTC. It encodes CASSLGGLAGDSYEQYF. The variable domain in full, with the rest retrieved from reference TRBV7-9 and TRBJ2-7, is DTGVSQNPRHKITKRGQNVTFRCDPISEHNRLYWYRQTLGQGPEFLTYFQNEAQLEKSRLLSDRFSAERPKGSFSTLEIQRTEQGDSAMYLCASSLGGLAGDSYEQYFGPGTRLTVT.

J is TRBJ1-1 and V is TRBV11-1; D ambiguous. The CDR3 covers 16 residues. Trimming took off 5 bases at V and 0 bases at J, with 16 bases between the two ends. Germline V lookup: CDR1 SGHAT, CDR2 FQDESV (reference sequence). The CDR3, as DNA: TGTGCCAGCAGCACCGATCGGAGGGCCATGAACACTGAAGCTTTCTTT. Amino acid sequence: CASSTDRRAMNTEAFF.

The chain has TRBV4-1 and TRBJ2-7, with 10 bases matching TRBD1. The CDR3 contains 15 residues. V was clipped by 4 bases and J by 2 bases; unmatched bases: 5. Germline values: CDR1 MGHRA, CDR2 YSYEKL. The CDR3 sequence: CASSLSGTGAYEQYF. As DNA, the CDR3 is TGCGCCAGCAGCCTCTCCGGGACAGGGGCCTACGAGCAGTACTTC.

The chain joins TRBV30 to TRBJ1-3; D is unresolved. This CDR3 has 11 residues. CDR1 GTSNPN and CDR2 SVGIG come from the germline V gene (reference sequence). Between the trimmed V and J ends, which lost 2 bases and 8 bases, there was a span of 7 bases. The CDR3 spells CAWSWWDTIYF. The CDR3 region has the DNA TGTGCCTGGAGTTGGTGGGACACCATATATTTT.

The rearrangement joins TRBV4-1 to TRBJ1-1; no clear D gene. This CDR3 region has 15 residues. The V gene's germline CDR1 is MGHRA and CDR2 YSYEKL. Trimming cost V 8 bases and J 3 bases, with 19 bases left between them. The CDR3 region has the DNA TGCGCCAGCCTGAGGGCTCCCGGAGGAGACACTGAAGCTTTCTTT. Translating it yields CASLRAPGGDTEAFF.

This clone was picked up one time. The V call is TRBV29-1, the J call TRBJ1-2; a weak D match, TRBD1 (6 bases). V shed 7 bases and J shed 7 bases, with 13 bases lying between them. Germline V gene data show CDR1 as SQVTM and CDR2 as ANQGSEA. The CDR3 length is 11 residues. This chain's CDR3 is CSDHRAGGYTF. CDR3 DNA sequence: TGCAGCGACCACAGGGCGGGTGGCTACACCTTC.

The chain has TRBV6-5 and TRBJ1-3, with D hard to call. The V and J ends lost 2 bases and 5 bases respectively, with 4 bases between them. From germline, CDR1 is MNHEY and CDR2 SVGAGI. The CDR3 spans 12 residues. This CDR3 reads CASSYDRNTIYF. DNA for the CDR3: TGTGCCAGCAGTTACGACCGAAACACCATATATTTT.